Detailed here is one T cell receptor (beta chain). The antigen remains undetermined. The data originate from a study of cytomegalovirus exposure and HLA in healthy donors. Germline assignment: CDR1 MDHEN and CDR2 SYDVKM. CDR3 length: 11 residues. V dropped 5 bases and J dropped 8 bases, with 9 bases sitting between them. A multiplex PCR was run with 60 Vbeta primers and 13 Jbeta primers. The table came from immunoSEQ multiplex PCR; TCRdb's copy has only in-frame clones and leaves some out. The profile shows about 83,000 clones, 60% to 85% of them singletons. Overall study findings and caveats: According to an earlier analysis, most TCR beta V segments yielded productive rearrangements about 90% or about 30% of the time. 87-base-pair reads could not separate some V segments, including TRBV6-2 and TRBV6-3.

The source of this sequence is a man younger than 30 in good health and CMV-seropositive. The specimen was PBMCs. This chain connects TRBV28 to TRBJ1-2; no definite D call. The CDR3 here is CASSQLIGYTF. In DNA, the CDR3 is TGTGCCAGCAGTCAACTTATCGGCTACACCTTC.